The 19 T cell receptor beta chains listed next were all sequenced from one sample in a study of cytomegalovirus exposure and HLA in healthy donors. PCR was performed using 60 Vbeta and 13 Jbeta primers. The assay was immunoSEQ multiplex PCR, and TCRdb's table has in-frame clones only and misses some. The profile shows under 150,000 clones, about 72% of them singletons. Material for sequencing was PBMCs. The receptors derive from a man aged 55 to 70 in good health and CMV-seronegative.

The CDR3 region has the DNA TGTGCCAGTAGTATTGCTGCCAGGGGTAGGTACGAGCAGTACTTC. Translated: CASSIAARGRYEQYF. The chain is built from TRBV19 and TRBJ2-7; D possibly corresponds to TRBD1 (6 bases). The V end was cut by 3 bases, the J end by 4 bases, with 16 bases between. This CDR3 region has 15 residues. Germline-derived CDR1 and CDR2 are LNHDA and SQIVND (reference sequence). Based on the CDR3 plus reference TRBV19 and TRBJ2-7, the full variable domain is DGGITQSPKYLFRKEGQNVTLSCEQNLNHDAMYWYRQDPGQGLRLIYYSQIVNDFQKGDIAEGYSVSREKKESFPLTVTSAQKNPTAFYLCASSIAARGRYEQYFGPGTRLTVT.

The rearrangement links TRBV19 to TRBJ2-7; TRBD1 matches at 7 bases. The CDR3 has 12 residues. CDR1 LNHDA and CDR2 SQIVND come from the germline V gene (reference sequence). V dropped 4 bases and J dropped 8; count of bases not matched to a gene: 5. The CDR3 sequence: CASSTQGDKQYF. In DNA, the CDR3 is TGTGCCAGTAGTACTCAGGGGGATAAGCAGTACTTC.

The chain combines TRBV5-4 with TRBJ1-2, with a tentative D call TRBD1 (5 bases). With 3 bases removed from V and 4 bases from J, the gap between germline ends came to 19 bases. The CDR3 is 16 amino acids. The germline V gene has CDR1 SGHNT and CDR2 YYREEE (reference sequence). CDR3 sequence (DNA): TGTGCCAGCAGCTGGGGGGGACGCCTCGGGAGCTATGGCTACACCTTC. This gives the protein CASSWGGRLGSYGYTF.

This chain connects TRBV18 to TRBJ1-1, with a possible D match to TRBD1 (5 bases). Between the trimmed V and J ends, which lost 3 bases and 6 bases, there was a span of 17 bases. Germline loops: CDR1 KGHSH, CDR2 LQKENI. This CDR3 has 15 residues. The CDR3 sequence: CASSPSGGKFAEAFF. The CDR3 DNA reads as TGTGCCAGCTCACCTAGCGGGGGTAAGTTCGCTGAAGCTTTCTTT.

V usage is TRBV10-3 and J usage is TRBJ2-1, with 8 bases identical to TRBD2. V lost 3 bases to trimming and J lost 8 bases; unmatched junction nucleotides: 9. Germline V gene data show CDR1 as ENHRY and CDR2 as SYGVKD. This CDR3 is built from 15 residues. CDR3 bases: TGTGCCATCAGTGAAAGTCGGGAGGGGAGCGATGAGCAGTTCTTC. Residues: CAISESREGSDEQFF.

This chain uses TRBV28 with TRBJ2-7, with 10 positions matching TRBD2. V lost 4 bases and J lost 3; bases outside the gene matches: 6. The CDR3 totals 15 residues. CDR1 is MDHEN and CDR2 is SYDVKM in the germline V gene. For the CDR3, the DNA is TGTGCCAGCAGTTCACCCGGACTAGCGGACTACGAGCAGTACTTC. Translated, it gives CASSSPGLADYEQYF.

This chain connects TRBV9 to TRBJ1-4; no definite D call. CDR1 SGDLS and CDR2 YYNGEE come from the germline V gene. V shed 3 bases and J shed 7 bases, with 16 bases lying between them. The CDR3 loop spans 15 amino acids. The CDR3 is CASSAMGNSGEKLFF. The CDR3 coding sequence is TGTGCCAGCAGCGCAATGGGTAACAGCGGTGAAAAACTGTTTTTT.

The genes are TRBV9 and TRBJ1-1, with 11 bases aligning to TRBD1. Trimming removed 4 bases from V and 7 bases from J; junction bases left unmatched: 9. Germline V gene lookup returns CDR1 SGDLS and CDR2 YYNGEE. The CDR3 runs to 15 residues. CDR3 nucleotides: TGTGCCAGCAGCCCGAGTACCGGGACAGGGGGTGAAGCTTTCTTT. Amino acid sequence: CASSPSTGTGGEAFF. Variable domain in full (rest from reference TRBV9 and TRBJ1-1): DSGVTQTPKHLITATGQRVTLRCSPRSGDLSVYWYQQSLDQGLQFLIQYYNGEERAKGNILERFSAQQFPDLHSELNLSSLELGDSALYFCASSPSTGTGGEAFFGQGTRLTVV.

The chain combines TRBV11-2 with TRBJ2-3, with TRBD2 identical over 11 bases. This CDR3 contains 19 residues. Germline V gene data show CDR1 as SGHAT and CDR2 as FQNNGV. The ends lost 5 bases at V and 1 base at J; junction bases unmatched: 14. CDR3 nucleotides: TGTGCCAGCAGCGCGCCGGGACTAGCGGCCGTTGGCGGCACAGATACGCAGTATTTT. Protein sequence: CASSAPGLAAVGGTDTQYF.

The V call is TRBV14, the J call TRBJ1-1; D not certain. V was shortened by 1 base and J by 4 bases, with 4 bases between the two germline ends. Per germline, CDR1 SGHDN and CDR2 FVKESK. The CDR3 covers 12 residues. The CDR3 nucleotides are TGTGCCAGCAGCCAAGTCTTCACTGAAGCTTTCTTT. Encoded protein: CASSQVFTEAFF.

The chain has TRBV7-9 and TRBJ1-4, with D tentatively TRBD1 (6 bases). The germline V gene has CDR1 SEHNR and CDR2 FQNEAQ (reference sequence). The CDR3 length is 14 residues. Trimming pared 4 bases from V and 4 bases from J, leaving 10 bases between. CDR3 amino acids: CASSSGQYNEKLFF. The DNA for the CDR3 is TGTGCCAGCAGCTCGGGACAATATAATGAAAAACTGTTTTTT.

The chain carries TRBV18 and TRBJ2-7; 9 nucleotides match TRBD1. CDR3 length: 14 amino acids. With V trimmed by 2 bases and J by 5 bases, 4 bases remained unmatched. The germline CDR1 and CDR2 sequences are KGHSH and LQKENI. CDR3 sequence (DNA): TGTGCCAGCTCACCAGGGGGACAGGGACACGAGCAGTACTTC. Translation gives CASSPGGQGHEQYF.

The J gene is TRBJ1-4, the V gene TRBV6-5, with a weak D call TRBD1 (6 bases). Trimming left V 3 bases short and J 7 bases short, with 18 bases between. CDR1 MNHEY and CDR2 SVGAGI come from the germline V gene. This CDR3 has 16 amino acids. The CDR3: CASSYSPGAEGEKLFF. The CDR3 nucleotides read TGTGCCAGCAGTTATTCCCCAGGGGCAGAAGGTGAAAAACTGTTTTTT.

The DNA for the CDR3 is TGTGCCAGCAGCTCCGAGAAGGGGGAGACCCAGTACTTC. Protein: CASSSEKGETQYF. This rearrangement joins TRBV7-2 to TRBJ2-5; TRBD1 might be the D (5 bases). Germline V lookup: CDR1 SGHTA, CDR2 FQGNSA. The CDR3 length is 13 residues. Trimming pared 4 bases from V and 5 bases from J, leaving 11 bases between.

The rearrangement uses TRBV18 and TRBJ2-7; D might be TRBD1 (6 bases). Germline assignment: CDR1 KGHSH and CDR2 LQKENI. The CDR3 has 16 amino acids. The V gene lost 4 bases and the J gene lost 3 bases, with 19 bases spanning the gap. In nucleotides, the CDR3 is TGTGCCAGCTCACTACAGGGTACACCTAATGACTACGAGCAGTACTTC. This translates into CASSLQGTPNDYEQYF.

A single count supports this clone. V gene TRBV7-3 combines with J gene TRBJ2-1; weak D call: TRBD2 (6 bases). The V end lost 2 bases, the J end lost 1 base, and 9 bases lay between the germline ends. The CDR3 length is 15 residues. Germline values: CDR1 SGHTA, CDR2 FQGTGA. The CDR3 DNA sequence: TGTGCCAGCAGCTTAGGTGGGAGGTCCTACAATGAGCAGTTCTTC. This gives the protein CASSLGGRSYNEQFF.

This clone was seen once. V and J are TRBV29-1 and TRBJ2-5; D not certain. This CDR3 has 14 residues. Per the germline V gene, CDR1 is SQVTM and CDR2 is ANQGSEA. The V and J ends lost 6 bases and 2 bases respectively, with 16 bases between them. Here the CDR3 reads CSVAAAAAQETQYF. The CDR3 nucleotides are TGCAGCGTCGCCGCGGCAGCCGCTCAAGAGACCCAGTACTTC.

About this clone itself: Compared with germline, one end of the junction differs, possibly owing to a read error. The rearrangement links TRBV4-2 to TRBJ2-7; D perhaps matches TRBD2 (5 bases). This CDR3 region has 14 residues. Germline CDR1 is LGHNA and CDR2 is YNFKEQ. In DNA form, the CDR3 reads TGTGCCAGCAGCCCTGGACTGCTCTCCTACGGGCAGTACTTC. Its protein is CASSPGLLSYGQYF.

Here the CDR3 DNA reads TGTGCCAGCAGCACCCAGGACTCTCCCCAAGAGACCCAGTACTTC. Protein: CASSTQDSPQETQYF. The V gene is TRBV6-6, the J gene TRBJ2-5; the D gene is possibly TRBD2 (5 bases). The CDR3 sequence is 15 residues long. Per the germline V gene, CDR1 is MNHNY and CDR2 is SVGAGI (reference sequence). Trimming took off 6 bases at V and 1 base at J, with 15 bases between the two ends.